Listed below are T cell receptor beta chains from one sample, sequenced in a study of cytomegalovirus exposure and HLA in healthy donors. TCRdb keeps only in-frame clones here, not all; method: immunoSEQ multiplex PCR. The sample holds fewer than 200,000 clones, almost 75% seen once. Sequences were obtained from PBMCs. Receptor source: a woman in her late teens or twenties in good health and CMV-seropositive. CDR3s include the opening cysteine and the closing phenylalanine or tryptophan. The order of the fields is D gene, clone size, J gene, V gene, CDR3 protein, CDR3 DNA. The D gene is left open where the match is weak. Expanded clones get a size class; other rows say once, few or many, or leave the size out.

NA	NA	TRBJ2-7	TRBV7-8	CASSLVVLPHEQYF	TGTGCCAGCAGCTTAGTTGTCCTCCCCCACGAGCAGTACTTC
NA	NA	TRBJ2-1	TRBV4-2	CASSQDEGESEQFF	TGTGCCAGCAGCCAAGATGAGGGAGAGAGTGAGCAGTTCTTC
NA	NA	TRBJ1-5	TRBV30	CAWSVIEGQPQHF	TGTGCCTGGAGTGTAATAGAGGGACAGCCCCAGCATTTT
NA	NA	TRBJ1-1	TRBV5-6	CASSLDGPEGAYPEAFF	TGTGCCAGCAGCTTGGACGGCCCGGAGGGCGCGTATCCTGAAGCTTTCTTT
TRBD1	NA	TRBJ2-7	TRBV19	CASSSGGELPYEQYF	TGTGCCAGTAGTTCAGGGGGCGAGCTCCCCTACGAGCAGTACTTC
NA	NA	TRBJ1-2	TRBV2	CASSVDRANYGYTF	TGTGCCAGCAGTGTCGACAGAGCTAACTATGGCTACACCTTC
NA	NA	TRBJ1-5	TRBV5-6	CASSFAGATGNQPQHF	TGTGCCAGCAGCTTTGCGGGGGCGACGGGCAATCAGCCCCAGCATTTT
NA	NA	TRBJ1-1	TRBV4-3	CASSQGQTNTEAFF	TGCGCCAGCAGCCAAGGGCAGACTAACACTGAAGCTTTCTTT
NA	NA	TRBJ1-5	TRBV7-8	CASSARGVGNQPQHF	TGTGCCAGCAGCGCCAGGGGAGTTGGCAATCAGCCCCAGCATTTT
NA	NA	TRBJ2-7	TRBV5-6	CASSLYGASSPYEQYF	TGTGCCAGCAGCTTGTATGGGGCGTCTTCACCCTACGAGCAGTACTTC
NA	NA	TRBJ2-7	TRBV29-1	CSVEGPGKEYEQYF	TGCAGCGTTGAAGGTCCAGGGAAAGAATACGAGCAGTACTTC
TRBD2	few	TRBJ2-1	TRBV4-3	CASSQDGEGREQFF	TGCGCCAGCAGCCAAGATGGGGAGGGCCGAGAGCAGTTCTTC
NA	NA	TRBJ2-3	TRBV5-1	CASSLPQTDTQYF	TGCGCCAGCAGCTTGCCGCAGACAGATACGCAGTATTTT
NA	NA	TRBJ1-3	TRBV30	CAWTGALSGNTIYF	TGTGCCTGGACAGGGGCTCTCTCTGGAAACACCATATATTTT